This TCR beta chain was documented in a study of blood T cell repertoires in COVID-19. Germline lookup yields CDR1 KGHSH and CDR2 LQKENI. J lost 5 bases, V lost 5 bases, and 11 bases had no gene match. CDR3 length: 15 amino acids. TCRdb keeps only in-frame clones here, not all; method: immunoSEQ multiplex PCR. Of about 310,000 clones listed, around 84% are singletons. In its sample, this clone was seen a few times. This TCR came from a woman in her 30s who had been exposed to COVID-19. The sequencing input was PBMCs or T cells enriched from blood (not recorded which). The chain combines TRBV18 with TRBJ2-5; TRBD2 matches 7 bases. CDR3 DNA sequence: TGTGCCAGCTCAGTCGGAGCGGGAAAGCGGGAGACCCAGTACTTC. Its protein is CASSVGAGKRETQYF.